This TCR beta chain stems from a study of blood T cell repertoires in COVID-19. Study in general: Sites across the United States, Italy and Spain contributed samples from acute and convalescent COVID-19.

By share, this clone ranks as medium-sized. CDR1 and CDR2 from the germline V gene are MNHNY and SVGAGI (reference sequence). V dropped 0 bases and J dropped 6 bases, with 15 bases sitting between them. The CDR3 consists of 16 residues. In the original analysis: The assay estimated nucleated cells by amplifying reference gene primers. The repertoire was sequenced with immunoSEQ multiplex PCR; TCRdb's copy has only in-frame clones and lacks some. That table gives V, J and clone size, and the DNA gave D and trimming. The table has more than 95,000 clones, roughly 89% seen once. The clonotype was recovered from a human donor in a cohort sampled during active COVID-19. The sequencing input was peripheral blood. The chain has TRBV6-6 and TRBJ1-5, with D perhaps matching TRBD1 (5 bases). CDR3 DNA: TGTGCCAGCAGTTACTCGAGGCAGGAAACAGGTCAGCCCCAGCATTTT. Translating it yields CASSYSRQETGQPQHF.